The clone carrying this TCR beta chain was picked up a small number of times. Its antigen is undetermined. This sample is drawn from a study of spatial heterogeneity in lung cancer. Broader study findings: Tumor mutation count correlated with how many alpha and beta TCRs expanded intratumorally. Beta chains had around 12% coverage of tumor T cells, and alpha chains had around 7.2%.

V shed 4 bases and J 6 bases; nucleotides not matched to a gene: 6. Germline V gives CDR1 SGHRS, CDR2 YFSETQ. This CDR3 region has 14 residues. Regarding time point: sample taken at primary tumor resection. TCR cDNA molecules were tagged individually, and each one carried a unique molecular identifier. TCRdb reprocessed the 5' RACE reads with MiXCR, giving one entry per CDR3 protein. The sample carries approximately 17,000 distinct CDR3 sequences, about 7.5% recorded once. Sequencing was performed on lung tumor tissue, taken at surgery. The rearrangement links TRBV5-1 to TRBJ2-3, with 9 bases aligning to TRBD1. The sequence derives from a male donor with early-stage non-small cell lung cancer. The CDR3: CASSVDRGKDTQYF. In DNA form, the CDR3 reads TGCGCCAGCAGCGTGGACAGGGGAAAGGATACGCAGTATTTT.